This is a list of T cell receptor beta chains from one sample in a study of blood T cell repertoires in COVID-19. Profiling relied on immunoSEQ multiplex PCR, and the TCRdb table lists in-frame clones only, not all of them. The repertoire has 56,000 or so clones, 80% to 85% of them found once; the top ten carry 10% to 15%. The sequenced sample consisted of peripheral blood. All receptors come from a woman aged 80 or older with acute or convalescent COVID-19. CDR3s include the opening cysteine and the closing phenylalanine or tryptophan. Fields, in order: V gene, D gene, J gene, clone size, CDR3 DNA, CDR3 protein. D genes are given only for firm matches. Only some rows state a clone size, as once, few, many or a class for expanded clones.

TRBV5-5,TRBD1,TRBJ1-5,NA,TGTGCCAGCAGCTTGTCACAGGGGGCTTATCAGCCCCAGCATTTT,CASSLSQGAYQPQHF
TRBV19,TRBD1,TRBJ1-2,medium-sized,TGTGCCAGTAGTGTGGGGGACAGGGCTGGCTACACCTTC,CASSVGDRAGYTF
TRBV7-8,TRBD2,TRBJ2-5,NA,TGTGCCAGCAGCCCAATTGCTAGCGGGGAGACCCAGTACTTC,CASSPIASGETQYF
TRBV5-1,NA,TRBJ2-2,NA,TGCGCCAGCAGCTATGGGTTTCAGGGCGGCACCGGGGAGCTGTTTTTT,CASSYGFQGGTGELFF
TRBV6-5,TRBD2,TRBJ2-3,NA,TGTGCCAGCAGAAGACTAGCGGGCACAGATACGCAGTATTTT,CASRRLAGTDTQYF
TRBV2,TRBD2,TRBJ2-5,NA,TGTGCCAGCAGTGTTAGCGGGGGGGCTTGGGAGACCCAGTACTTC,CASSVSGGAWETQYF
TRBV12-5,TRBD2,TRBJ2-3,NA,TGTGCTAGTGGTTTGACGGGGGGGCCGGGAGATACGCAGTATTTT,CASGLTGGPGDTQYF
TRBV5-8,TRBD1,TRBJ1-1,NA,TGTGCCAGCAGCGTTGAGTTGACAGGGTCGGTGGAAGCTTTCTTT,CASSVELTGSVEAFF
TRBV6-5,NA,TRBJ1-1,NA,TGTGCCAGCAGTTACACAGACGAGAACACTGAAGCTTTCTTT,CASSYTDENTEAFF
TRBV23-1,NA,TRBJ2-7,NA,TGCGCCAGCAGTCGTGAGCGGCGCAGGATCTACGAGCAGTACTTC,CASSRERRRIYEQYF
TRBV10-3,TRBD1,TRBJ2-1,NA,TGTGCCCCCAGCCAGGGGGACAACAATGAGCAGTTCTTC,CAPSQGDNNEQFF
TRBV7-9,TRBD1,TRBJ2-2,NA,TGTGCCAGCAGCTCGGACAGGGGATGGACCGGGGAGCTGTTTTTT,CASSSDRGWTGELFF
TRBV5-4,TRBD1,TRBJ2-2,NA,TGTGCCAGCAGCGGAAGACAGGGGCTGCACACCGGGGAGCTGTTTTTT,CASSGRQGLHTGELFF
TRBV10-1,NA,TRBJ2-2,NA,TGCGCCAGCGGGACACCGAACACCGGGGAGCTGTTTTTT,CASGTPNTGELFF
TRBV6-5,TRBD1,TRBJ1-2,NA,TGTGCCAGCAGTTACGGGACAGGCGACTATGGCTACACCTTC,CASSYGTGDYGYTF
TRBV5-1,TRBD1,TRBJ1-6,NA,TGCGCCAGCAGCTTGGGTACAGGGGATAATTCACCCCTCCACTTT,CASSLGTGDNSPLHF
TRBV5-1,TRBD1,TRBJ1-5,NA,TGCGCCAGCAGCTTGGAAGGGGGCCCAAGCAATCAGCCCCAGCATTTT,CASSLEGGPSNQPQHF
TRBV6-4,TRBD1,TRBJ2-5,NA,TGTGCCAGCAGTGACGACAGGGCGGAGACCCAGTACTTC,CASSDDRAETQYF
TRBV5-1,TRBD1,TRBJ1-6,NA,TGCGCCAGCAGCCCCGAGACAGGGACTAATTCACCCCTCCACTTT,CASSPETGTNSPLHF
TRBV11-2,NA,TRBJ1-3,NA,TGTGCCAGCAGCTTAGGGCCGCTCCCAGGAAGCGGAAACACCATATATTTT,CASSLGPLPGSGNTIYF
TRBV24-1,NA,TRBJ2-5,NA,TGTGCCACCAGTGATCGGACTCTTGGGACCCAGTACTTC,CATSDRTLGTQYF
TRBV3-1/TRBV3-2,NA,TRBJ2-7,NA,TGTGCCAGCAGCCAAGGTCCGGGGTCCTACGAGCAGTACTTC,CASSQGPGSYEQYF